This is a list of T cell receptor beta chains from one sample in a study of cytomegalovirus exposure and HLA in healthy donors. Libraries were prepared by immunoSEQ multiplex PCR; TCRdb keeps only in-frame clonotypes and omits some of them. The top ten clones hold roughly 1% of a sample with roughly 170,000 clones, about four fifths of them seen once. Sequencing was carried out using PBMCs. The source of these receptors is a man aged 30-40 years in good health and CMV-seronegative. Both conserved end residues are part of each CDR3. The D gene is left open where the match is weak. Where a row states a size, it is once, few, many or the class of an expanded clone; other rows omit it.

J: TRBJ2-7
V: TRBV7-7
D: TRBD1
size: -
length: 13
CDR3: CASSRTGSYEQYF
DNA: TGTGCCAGCAGCCGGACAGGGAGCTACGAGCAGTACTTC

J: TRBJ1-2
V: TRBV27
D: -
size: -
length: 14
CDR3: CASSLFQGNYGYTF
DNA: TGTGCCAGCAGTCTCTTCCAGGGGAACTATGGCTACACCTTC

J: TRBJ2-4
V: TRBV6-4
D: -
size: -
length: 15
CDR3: CASSYYSLAKNIQYF
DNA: TGTGCCAGCAGTTACTACAGTCTAGCCAAAAACATTCAGTACTTC

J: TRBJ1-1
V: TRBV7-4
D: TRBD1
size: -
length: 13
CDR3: CASSTTGLTEAFF
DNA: TGTGCCAGCAGTACGACAGGGCTCACTGAAGCTTTCTTT

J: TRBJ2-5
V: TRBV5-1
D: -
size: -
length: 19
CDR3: CASSLAIGGGTAYKETQYF
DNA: TGCGCCAGCAGCTTGGCCATTGGTGGGGGGACGGCTTACAAAGAGACCCAGTACTTC

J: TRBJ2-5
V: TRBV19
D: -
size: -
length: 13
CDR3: CASSIAAQETQYF
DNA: TGTGCCAGTAGTATTGCGGCTCAAGAGACCCAGTACTTC

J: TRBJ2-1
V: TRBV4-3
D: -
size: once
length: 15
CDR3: CASSQEGLPGGEQFF
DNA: TGCGCCAGCAGCCAAGAAGGGCTCCCCGGGGGTGAGCAGTTCTTC

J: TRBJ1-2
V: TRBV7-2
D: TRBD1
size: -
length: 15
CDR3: CASSSDRGLNYGYTF
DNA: TGTGCCAGCAGCTCAGACAGGGGGCTGAACTATGGCTACACCTTC

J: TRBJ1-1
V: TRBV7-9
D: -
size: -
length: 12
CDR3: CSSSLGPSEAFF
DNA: TGTTCCAGCAGCTTAGGTCCCTCTGAAGCTTTCTTT

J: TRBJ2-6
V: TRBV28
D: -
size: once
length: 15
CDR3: CASSFSVSGANVLTF
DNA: TGTGCCAGCAGTTTTTCGGTCTCTGGGGCCAACGTCCTGACTTTC

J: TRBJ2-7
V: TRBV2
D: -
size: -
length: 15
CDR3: CASSERLYPSYEQYF
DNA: TGTGCCAGCAGTGAGCGGTTGTACCCCTCCTACGAGCAGTACTTC

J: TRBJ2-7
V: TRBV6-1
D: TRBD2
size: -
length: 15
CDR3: CASSARAGGSYEQYF
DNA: TGTGCCAGCAGTGCAAGAGCGGGGGGGTCCTACGAGCAGTACTTC

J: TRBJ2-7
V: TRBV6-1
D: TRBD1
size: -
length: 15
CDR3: CASIWGQAQSYEQYF
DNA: TGTGCCAGCATCTGGGGACAGGCGCAGTCCTACGAGCAGTACTTC

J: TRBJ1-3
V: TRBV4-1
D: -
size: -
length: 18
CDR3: CASSQEEWLETPRNTIYF
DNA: TGCGCCAGCAGCCAAGAGGAGTGGTTAGAGACTCCACGAAACACCATATATTTT

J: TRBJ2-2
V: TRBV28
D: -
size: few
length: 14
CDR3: CASRQQGNTGELFF
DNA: TGTGCCAGCAGACAACAGGGGAACACCGGGGAGCTGTTTTTT

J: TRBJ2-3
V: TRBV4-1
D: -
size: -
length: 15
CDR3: CASSETLLGIDTQYF
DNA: TGCGCCAGCAGCGAAACCTTACTAGGGATAGATACGCAGTATTTT

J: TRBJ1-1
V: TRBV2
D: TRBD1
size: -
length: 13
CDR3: CASSQQGEGEAFF
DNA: TGTGCCAGCAGCCAACAGGGGGAGGGGGAAGCTTTCTTT

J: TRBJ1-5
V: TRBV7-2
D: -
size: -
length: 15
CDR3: CASSLGRSGYQPQHF
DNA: TGTGCCAGCAGCTTAGGACGGTCAGGGTATCAGCCCCAGCATTTT

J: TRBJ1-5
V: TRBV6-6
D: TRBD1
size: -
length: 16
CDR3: CASSYSDRGRRRPQHF
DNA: TGTGCCAGCAGTTATTCGGACAGGGGGCGCCGACGGCCCCAGCATTTT

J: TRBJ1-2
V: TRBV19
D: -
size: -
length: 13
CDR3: CASSIGEEFGYTF
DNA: TGTGCCAGTAGTATCGGGGAGGAGTTCGGCTACACCTTC

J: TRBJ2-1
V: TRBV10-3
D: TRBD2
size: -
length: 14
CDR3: CAISEGLAINEQFF
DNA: TGTGCCATCAGTGAGGGACTAGCTATCAATGAGCAGTTCTTC

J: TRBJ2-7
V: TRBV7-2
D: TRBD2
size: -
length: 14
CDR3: CASKSSGVSYEQYF
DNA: TGTGCCAGCAAATCTAGCGGGGTCTCCTACGAGCAGTACTTC

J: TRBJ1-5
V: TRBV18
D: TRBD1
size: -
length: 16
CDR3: CASSPLLGQGVQPQHF
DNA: TGTGCCAGCTCACCATTACTAGGACAGGGTGTTCAGCCCCAGCATTTT

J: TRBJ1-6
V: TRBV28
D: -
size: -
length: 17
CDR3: CASSSKRGSPLVAPLHF
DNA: TGTGCCAGCAGTTCTAAAAGGGGGAGCCCCTTGGTTGCACCCCTCCACTTT

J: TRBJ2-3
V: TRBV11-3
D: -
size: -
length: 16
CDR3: CASSSSPRADTDTQYF
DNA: TGTGCCAGCAGCTCTAGTCCGAGGGCCGACACAGATACGCAGTATTTT

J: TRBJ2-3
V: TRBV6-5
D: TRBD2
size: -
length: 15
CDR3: CASSLLAGGTDTQYF
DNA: TGTGCCAGCAGTCTTCTAGCGGGGGGGACAGATACGCAGTATTTT

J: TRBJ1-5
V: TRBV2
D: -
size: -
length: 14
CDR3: CASSEWGGNQPQHF
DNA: TGTGCCAGCAGTGAATGGGGCGGCAATCAGCCCCAGCATTTT

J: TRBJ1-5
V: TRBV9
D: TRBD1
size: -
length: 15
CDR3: CASSVRTGLNQPQHF
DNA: TGTGCCAGCAGCGTCAGGACAGGGCTAAATCAGCCCCAGCATTTT

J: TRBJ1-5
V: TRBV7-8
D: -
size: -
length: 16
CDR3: CASSLARRGYNQPQHF
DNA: TGTGCCAGCAGCTTAGCAAGAAGGGGCTACAATCAGCCCCAGCATTTT

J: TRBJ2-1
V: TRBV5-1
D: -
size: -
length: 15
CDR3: CASSLAGVSYNEQFF
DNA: TGCGCCAGCAGCTTGGCGGGAGTCTCCTACAATGAGCAGTTCTTC

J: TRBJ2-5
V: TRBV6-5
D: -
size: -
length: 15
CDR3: CASSYSNGVMETQYF
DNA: TGTGCCAGCAGTTACTCTAACGGAGTTATGGAGACCCAGTACTTC

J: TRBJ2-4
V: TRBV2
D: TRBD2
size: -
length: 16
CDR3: CASSGLAGLAKNIQYF
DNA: TGTGCCAGCAGTGGGCTAGCGGGATTAGCCAAAAACATTCAGTACTTC

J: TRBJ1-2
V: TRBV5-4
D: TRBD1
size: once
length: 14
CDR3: CASSLPGQLDGYTF
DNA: TGTGCCAGCAGCTTGCCGGGACAGTTGGATGGCTACACCTTC

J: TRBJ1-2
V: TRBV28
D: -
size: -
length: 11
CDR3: CASTEGDGYTF
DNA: TGTGCCAGCACAGAGGGAGATGGCTACACCTTC

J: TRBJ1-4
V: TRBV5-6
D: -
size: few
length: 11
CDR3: CASRGKGLLFF
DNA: TGTGCCAGCAGGGGGAAAGGACTTCTGTTTTTT

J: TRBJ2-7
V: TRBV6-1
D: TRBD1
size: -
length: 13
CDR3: CASRRGLKYEQYF
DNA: TGTGCCAGCCGCAGGGGGCTGAAGTACGAGCAGTACTTC

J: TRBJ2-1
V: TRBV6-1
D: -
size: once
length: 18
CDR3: CASSERSARDMVYNEQFF
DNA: TGTGCCAGCAGTGAACGCTCGGCCCGGGACATGGTCTACAATGAGCAGTTCTTC

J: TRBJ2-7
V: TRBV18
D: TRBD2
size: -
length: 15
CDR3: CASSPSTSGGYEQYF
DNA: TGTGCCAGCTCCCCCTCGACTAGCGGGGGTTACGAGCAGTACTTC

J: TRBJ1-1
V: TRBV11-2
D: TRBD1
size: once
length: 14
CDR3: CASSSQGGNTEAFF
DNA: TGTGCCAGCAGCTCACAGGGGGGGAACACTGAAGCTTTCTTT

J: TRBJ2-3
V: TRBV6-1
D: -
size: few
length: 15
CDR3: CASSEGGTHTDTQYF
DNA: TGTGCCAGCAGTGAAGGCGGCACACACACAGATACGCAGTATTTT

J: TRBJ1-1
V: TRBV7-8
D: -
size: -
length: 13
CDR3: CASSLGGGDEAFF
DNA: TGTGCCAGCAGCTTAGGCGGAGGAGATGAAGCTTTCTTT

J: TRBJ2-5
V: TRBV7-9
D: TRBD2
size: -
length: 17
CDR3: CASSPFQASGGQETQYF
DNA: TGTGCCAGCAGCCCCTTTCAAGCTAGCGGGGGACAAGAGACCCAGTACTTC

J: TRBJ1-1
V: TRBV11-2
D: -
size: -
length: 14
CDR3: CASRPISGMGEAFF
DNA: TGTGCCAGCAGACCAATAAGCGGGATGGGAGAAGCTTTCTTT

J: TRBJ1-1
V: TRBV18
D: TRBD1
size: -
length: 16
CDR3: CASSPTLTGGKSEAFF
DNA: TGTGCCAGCTCTCCGACCCTGACAGGGGGAAAGTCTGAAGCTTTCTTT

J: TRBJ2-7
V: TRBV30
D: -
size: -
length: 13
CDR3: CAWSAGNPYEQYF
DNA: TGTGCCTGGAGTGCCGGGAACCCCTACGAGCAGTACTTC

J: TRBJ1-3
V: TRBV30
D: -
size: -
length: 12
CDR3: CAWGDSGNTIYF
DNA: TGTGCCTGGGGCGACAGTGGAAACACCATATATTTT

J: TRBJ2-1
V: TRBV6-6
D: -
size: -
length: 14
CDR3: CASSTDRTYNEQFF
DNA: TGTGCCAGCAGTACCGACAGAACCTACAATGAGCAGTTCTTC

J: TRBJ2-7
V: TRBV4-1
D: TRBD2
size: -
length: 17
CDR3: CASSHPPGLAGGHEQYF
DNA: TGCGCCAGCAGCCACCCCCCCGGACTAGCGGGGGGCCACGAGCAGTACTTC

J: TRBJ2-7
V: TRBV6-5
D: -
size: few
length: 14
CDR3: CASSSVTRSYEQYF
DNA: TGTGCCAGCAGCTCAGTGACACGCTCCTACGAGCAGTACTTC

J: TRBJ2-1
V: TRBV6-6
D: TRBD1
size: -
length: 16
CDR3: CASSSYTGGSYNEQFF
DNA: TGTGCCAGCAGCAGCTATACAGGGGGCTCCTACAATGAGCAGTTCTTC

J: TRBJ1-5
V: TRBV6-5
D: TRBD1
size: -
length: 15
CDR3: CASKPTGGFNQPQHF
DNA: TGTGCCAGCAAACCTACAGGGGGCTTCAATCAGCCCCAGCATTTT

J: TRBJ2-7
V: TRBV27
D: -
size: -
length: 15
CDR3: CASTATGHGLYEQYF
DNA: TGTGCCAGCACCGCAACAGGGCACGGACTTTACGAGCAGTACTTC

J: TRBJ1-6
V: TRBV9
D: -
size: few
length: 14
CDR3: CASSVRGLDSPLHF
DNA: TGTGCCAGCAGCGTTCGGGGGTTGGATTCACCCCTCCACTTT

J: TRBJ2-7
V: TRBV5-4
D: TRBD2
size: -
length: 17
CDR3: CASSFPGLAGGQDEQYF
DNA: TGTGCCAGCAGCTTCCCGGGACTAGCGGGGGGGCAAGACGAGCAGTACTTC

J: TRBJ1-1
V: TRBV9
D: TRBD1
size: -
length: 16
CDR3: CASSLRTGGKNTEAFF
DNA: TGTGCCAGCAGCCTCCGGACAGGGGGGAAGAACACTGAAGCTTTCTTT

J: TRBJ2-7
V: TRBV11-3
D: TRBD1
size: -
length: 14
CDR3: CASKPGQGGYEQYF
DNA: TGTGCCAGCAAACCGGGACAGGGGGGATACGAGCAGTACTTC

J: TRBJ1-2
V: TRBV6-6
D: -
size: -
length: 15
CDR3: CASILTAGQMYGYTF
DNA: TGTGCCAGCATCCTTACCGCAGGACAAATGTATGGCTACACCTTC

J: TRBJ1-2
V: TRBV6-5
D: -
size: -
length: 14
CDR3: CASSRQGLSHGYTF
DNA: TGTGCCAGCAGTAGGCAGGGGCTCTCTCATGGCTACACCTTC

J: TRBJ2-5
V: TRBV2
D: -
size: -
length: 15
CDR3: CASSELGTSGETQYF
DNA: TGTGCCAGCAGTGAACTCGGGACAAGTGGAGAGACCCAGTACTTC

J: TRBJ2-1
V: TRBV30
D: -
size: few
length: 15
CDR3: CAWSRSKVPYNEQFF
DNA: TGTGCCTGGAGTCGGAGTAAAGTACCCTACAATGAGCAGTTCTTC